This T cell receptor beta chain was recorded in a study of immune cell composition in non-small cell lung cancer (dated by TCRdb to between 2016 and 2019). Study-wide context: Histologic subtype, mainly lung adenocarcinoma or squamous cell carcinoma, was assigned on the basis of H&E together with p63, CK5, Napsin A and TTF-1 immunohistochemistry. Using Adaptive Biotechnologies, the researchers ran TCR-beta sequencing on fewer than 45 paired NSCLC tumour and non-adjacent lung specimens, along with approximately 24 tumour-only specimens. Supplementary cohort #1 consisted of about 11 lung adenocarcinoma cases with paired tumour/lung TCR-beta sequencing and with TIL populations generated to assess tumour reactivity. Several tumour specimens with TCR-beta data were rare histological subtypes and were excluded from the subtype comparisons.

Study-wide conclusions, independent of this receptor: The reactivity cohort was only 10 cases, and tumour-reactive clones were not shown to share sequences with the dominant in vivo tumour-associated clones. Tumour-associated clones >0.5% were found in nearly half of NSCLC cases, namely in approximately 30% of adenocarcinomas versus around 75% of squamous carcinomas. In 9 to 11 adenocarcinoma cases, maximal tumour-associated clone frequency correlated strongly with TIL tumour reactivity, whereas overall clonality did not. Smoking pack-years did not significantly correlate with tumour TCR-beta clonality.

In the case of this clone: Its specific antigen is unknown. There are no base qualities to consult, and no much larger clone falls within one base.

Non-adjacent lung tissue from the same patient, taken as far from the tumour as possible and at least 3 cm away, was used for the normal lung samples. Genomic DNA was extracted with the QIAamp DNA kit from frozen aliquots of unsorted single-cell suspensions. Tissues were received within 2 hours of resection and processed immediately into single-cell suspensions. Tissue was broken up mechanically, digested enzymatically with DNase I, collagenase I and hyaluronidase for roughly 28 minutes at 37 degrees C, and then filtered and RBC-lysed. V is reduced by 6 bases and J by 6 bases, leaving a spacing of 21 bases between them. Taken from the germline V gene, the CDR1 and CDR2 loops are SQVTM and ANQGSEA. Inclusive of the bounding cysteine and phenylalanine, the CDR3 is 15 residues long. Only the CDR3 DNA stays, 45 bases, in frame from base 1. TCR-beta CDR3 regions were amplified from genomic DNA by a two-step multiplex PCR, with the second step adding Illumina-compatible adaptors. TCR-beta immunosequencing was performed on an Illumina platform as a commercial immunoSEQ service. The published analysis was carried out like this. Repertoires were described by productive clonality and by Top 10 Clones, which is the percentage of T-cell templates coming from the ten most frequent sequences. Productive clonality ranged from 0 to 1, with 1 indicating a monoclonal population. Tumour-associated clones, identified using log10 scatter plots, were defined as sequences that made up at least 0.1% of tumour T-cell templates and were not found in the matched non-adjacent lung. Student's t-tests were used for two-group comparisons, ANOVA was used for stages, and linear regression was used for relationships, with analyses conducted in GraphPad Prism7 and R. The table was pulled from immuneACCESS by TCRdb, which kept in-frame rearrangements only. Such tables lose some clones; where checked, under half of the loss comes from unresolved V genes, and the rest has no known cause. The V and J calls and clone size are taken from that table; D and trimming were inferred from the DNA. The table for this sample lists fewer than 8,000 clones; over 65% of them were counted only once. Over 7.5% of the sample lies in the top ten.

The V and J genes are TRBV29-1 and TRBJ1-3; the D gene is perhaps TRBD1, on 6 matching bases. Sequencing input: non-adjacent lung tissue. The clonotype originates from a human donor with non-small cell lung cancer. The DNA is TGCAGCGTGGGTGAAGGGGGAACAGCTAAAAACACCATATATTTT. The translation is CSVGEGGTAKNTIYF.